This T cell receptor beta chain comes out of a study of blood T cells in healthy people across ages. Study results and limitations: Per-million-T-cell TCR beta diversity fell roughly linearly with age. The study found more naive CD4+ cells and higher diversity in long-lived than aged donors. In these data, TCR beta diversity tracked strongly with naive T cell percentage.

It was with a sample-barcoded 5' primer and a J-beta primer mix that a second PCR of roughly 6 to 12 cycles was run. Each CDR3 protein gets one entry after TCRdb re-called the 5' RACE reads with MiXCR. The repertoire holds 730,000 or so distinct CDR3 sequences, roughly 44% seen once, with under 25% in the top ten. This clonotype has only one observation. The antigen is unknown. There were at least 5.5 micrograms of total RNA extracted from every sample. Trimming removed 5 bases from V and 5 bases from J; junction bases left unmatched: 10. Looked up from germline, CDR1 is SGHVS and CDR2 is FQNEAQ. The CDR3 has 16 residues.

This clonotype originated in an older woman in good health. Sequencing was performed on blood. The rearrangement uses TRBV7-8 and TRBJ2-7; 12 positions match TRBD2. The CDR3 reads CASSKGTSGSLDEQYF. CDR3 DNA sequence: TGTGCCAGCAGCAAAGGGACTAGCGGGTCTCTGGACGAGCAGTACTTC.